A single sample is the source of the 30 T cell receptor beta chains below, sequenced in a study of blood T cell repertoires in COVID-19. This table comes from immunoSEQ multiplex PCR, and its TCRdb copy is limited to in-frame clones, with some not included. Of approximately 51,000 clones in the sample, about 85% were seen once. Sequencing was done on a sample of peripheral blood. The receptors come from a human donor in a cohort sampled during active COVID-19.

The sample holds one count of this clone. V gene TRBV11-2 combines with J gene TRBJ2-7, with 8 bases identical to TRBD1. From germline, CDR1 is SGHAT and CDR2 FQNNGV. After removal of 5 bases from V and 0 bases from J, the junction contained 12 bases not matched to a gene. The CDR3 runs 17 residues. The CDR3 loop is CASSQIAGTGSSYEQYF. CDR3 in DNA: TGTGCCAGCAGCCAAATTGCCGGGACAGGAAGCTCCTACGAGCAGTACTTC.

The CDR3 is CASSFDSNSPLHF. CDR3 DNA sequence: TGTGCCAGTAGTTTCGACAGTAATTCACCCCTCCACTTT. V gene TRBV19 combines with J gene TRBJ1-6; possible D gene TRBD1, 5 bases. This CDR3 is 13 amino acids long. CDR1 and CDR2 from the germline V gene are LNHDA and SQIVND (reference sequence). The V gene lost 5 bases and the J gene lost 6 bases, with 8 bases spanning the gap.

This rearrangement joins TRBV7-3 to TRBJ2-3; D may be TRBD2 (6 bases). There are 14 residues in the CDR3. In germline, CDR1 is SGHTA, CDR2 FQGTGA. The V and J ends lost 2 bases and 0 bases respectively, with 6 bases between them. The CDR3, as DNA: TGTGCCAGCAGCTTAGGGACTAGCACAGATACGCAGTATTTT. Its protein is CASSLGTSTDTQYF.

The CDR3 sequence is CASSYSQADSYEQYF. In nucleotides, the CDR3 is TGTGCCAGCAGTTACTCGCAGGCAGACTCCTACGAGCAGTACTTC. The V and J genes are TRBV6-2 or TRBV6-3 and TRBJ2-7, with D hard to call. Trimming stripped 0 bases from V and 0 bases from J, with 9 bases between. The CDR3 is 15 amino acids. CDR1 MNHEY and CDR2 SVGEGT come from the germline V gene.

V is TRBV6-5 and J is TRBJ2-5, with 10 bases matching TRBD1. V was pared by 6 bases and J by 7 bases, with 8 bases of the junction left unmatched. Germline V gene lookup returns CDR1 MNHEY and CDR2 SVGAGI. This CDR3 contains 14 residues. The CDR3 region is CASSQGQGPGTQYF. Written as DNA, the CDR3 is TGTGCCAGCAGCCAGGGACAGGGGCCGGGGACCCAGTACTTC.

There are a few counts of this clone. This chain uses TRBV5-8 with TRBJ2-1; 7 bases map to TRBD1. Germline V gene data show CDR1 as SGHTS and CDR2 as YDEGEE. CDR3 length equals 14 residues. Trimming cost V 4 bases and J 8 bases; bases outside gene matches: 9. The CDR3 DNA is TGTGCCAGCAGCGCCGGACAGGAGGTCGATGAGCAGTTCTTC. It codes for CASSAGQEVDEQFF.

The chain carries TRBV5-5 and TRBJ1-2; D not resolved. The CDR3 contains 15 residues. Trimming removed 3 bases at V and 5 bases at J, with 17 bases between. CDR1 and CDR2 (germline): SGHKS, YYEKEE (reference sequence). CDR3: CASSSTGFGPYGYTF. The CDR3 nucleotides read TGTGCCAGCAGCTCCACGGGGTTTGGACCTTATGGCTACACCTTC.

This chain joins TRBV9 and TRBJ2-5; D is undetermined. The ends were cut back, 0 bases at V and 0 bases at J, with 12 bases in the middle. Germline V gives CDR1 SGDLS, CDR2 YYNGEE. This CDR3 contains 16 residues. CDR3 in amino acids: CASSVAPTIHQETQYF. CDR3 DNA: TGTGCCAGCAGCGTAGCCCCCACAATACACCAAGAGACCCAGTACTTC.

Only one count was recorded for this clone. The chain uses TRBV5-1 and TRBJ1-4, with D possibly matching TRBD1 (6 bases). The V end lost 0 bases, the J end lost 6 bases, and 12 bases lay between the germline ends. CDR1 and CDR2 from the germline V gene are SGHRS and YFSETQ. The CDR3 consists of 15 residues. The CDR3, as DNA: TGCGCCAGCAGCTTGGACAGGGCGGGAGATGAAAAACTGTTTTTT. Its protein is CASSLDRAGDEKLFF.

The CDR3: CASHRGRNSPLHF. The CDR3 coding sequence is TGTGCCAGTCACAGGGGACGGAATTCACCCCTCCACTTT. This chain joins TRBV2 and TRBJ1-6; TRBD1 agrees at 7 bases. With 9 bases clipped from V and 7 bases from J, the junction kept 6 bases outside the gene matches. The CDR3 is made up of 13 amino acids. Germline V CDR1 and CDR2: SNHLY, FYNNEI.

A few counts support this clone. The chain carries TRBV28 and TRBJ2-7, with TRBD1 matching 10 bases. Trimming at V came to 7 bases and at J to 2 bases, leaving 2 bases not matched to a gene. Germline CDR1 and CDR2: MDHEN and SYDVKM. This CDR3 has 13 residues. DNA for the CDR3: TGTGCCAGCATGACAGGGGGCGCCTACGAGCAGTACTTC. Amino acids: CASMTGGAYEQYF.

The count of this clone is one. The J gene is TRBJ1-1, the V gene TRBV28; D gene ambiguous. Germline V lookup: CDR1 MDHEN, CDR2 SYDVKM. The CDR3 contains 15 residues. V dropped 5 bases and J dropped 3 bases, with 16 bases sitting between them. CDR3 in amino acids: CASSPIGREDTEAFF. DNA of the CDR3: TGTGCCAGCAGTCCAATAGGTCGGGAGGACACTGAAGCTTTCTTT.

The chain is built from TRBV7-6 and TRBJ1-3; no clear D. V lost 5 bases to trimming and J lost 4 bases, with 15 bases between them. The germline CDR1 and CDR2 sequences are SGHVS and FNYEAQ. The CDR3 sequence is 15 residues long. In DNA, the CDR3 is TGTGCCAGCAGCGTCGATCGGGGTGGCGGAAACACCATATATTTT. This gives the protein CASSVDRGGGNTIYF.

The genes are TRBV5-4 and TRBJ1-2; D is ambiguous. Trimming stripped 0 bases from V and 2 bases from J, with 8 bases between. CDR3 length equals 14 residues. Germline V gene data show CDR1 as SGHNT and CDR2 as YYREEE (reference sequence). CDR3 DNA: TGTGCCAGCAGCTTGGGAGTCGTAAACTATGGCTACACCTTC. Encoded protein: CASSLGVVNYGYTF.

The gene calls are TRBV7-6 and TRBJ1-1; D perhaps matches TRBD1 (5 bases). The germline CDR1 and CDR2 sequences are SGHVS and FNYEAQ. CDR3 length: 15 amino acids. Between the trimmed V and J ends, which lost 3 bases and 13 bases, there was a span of 24 bases. CDR3 DNA: TGTGCCAGCAGCTTGGGGGGGAAATCCGGGTCCCCTGTTTTCTTT. It specifies CASSLGGKSGSPVFF. The entire variable domain, with the rest obtained from reference TRBV7-6 and TRBJ1-1, is as follows: GAGVSQSPRYKVTKRGQDVALRCDPISGHVSLYWYRQALGQGPEFLTYFNYEAQQDKSGLPNDRFSAERPEGSISTLTIQRTEQRDSAMYRCASSLGGKSGSPVFFGQGTRLTVV.

The CDR3 reads CASSLASLTSGSNEQFF. The CDR3 coding sequence is TGTGCCAGCAGCTTAGCATCGTTGACTAGCGGGAGTAACGAGCAGTTCTTC. J is TRBJ2-1 and V is TRBV11-2; TRBD2 agrees at 12 bases. V trimming: 1 base; J trimming: 10 bases; junction bases outside the gene matches: 11. Germline V gene lookup returns CDR1 SGHAT and CDR2 FQNNGV. The CDR3 has 17 residues. The variable domain in full, with the rest retrieved from reference TRBV11-2 and TRBJ2-1, is EAGVAQSPRYKIIEKRQSVAFWCNPISGHATLYWYQQILGQGPKLLIQFQNNGVVDDSQLPKDRFSAERLKGVDSTLKIQPAKLEDSAVYLCASSLASLTSGSNEQFFGPGTRLTVL.

The chain joins TRBV19 to TRBJ1-5; no clear D gene. Germline V lookup: CDR1 LNHDA, CDR2 SQIVND (reference sequence). V shed 5 bases and J shed 1 base, with 12 bases lying between them. This CDR3 is 15 amino acids long. CDR3 amino acids: CASSLGGWSNQPQHF. In DNA form, the CDR3 reads TGTGCCAGTAGTCTCGGAGGATGGAGCAATCAGCCCCAGCATTTT.

The rearrangement links TRBV21-1 to TRBJ2-7; the table's D call, TRBD1, was not checked against the DNA. TRBV21-1 is a pseudogene. The CDR3 is 15 residues long. The CDR3 DNA follows: TGTGCCAGCAGCAAAGCAGCAGGGGTGGGGAACGAGCAGTACTTC. It encodes CASSKAAGVGNEQYF.

This clone was counted a few times. V gene TRBV21-1 combines with J gene TRBJ2-4; no DNA check was done on the table's D call, TRBD2. TRBV21-1 counts as a pseudogene. This CDR3 is 14 amino acids long. The CDR3 DNA is TGTGCCAGCACTTATCGACTGCCCAAAAACATTCAGTACTTC. As protein: CASTYRLPKNIQYF.

This clone was detected once. This chain connects TRBV5-6 to TRBJ2-7; D gene uncertain. CDR3 length: 15 amino acids. Looked up from germline, CDR1 is SGHDT and CDR2 is YYEEEE. Between the trimmed V and J ends, which lost 1 base and 6 bases, there was a span of 17 bases. The CDR3 sequence is CASSLMGHYPVEQYF. For the CDR3, the DNA is TGTGCCAGCAGCTTGATGGGTCACTACCCGGTCGAGCAGTACTTC.

The genes are TRBV6-2 or TRBV6-3 and TRBJ2-7, with no clear D. The germline CDR1 and CDR2 sequences are MNHEY and SVGEGT. The V gene lost 3 bases and the J gene lost 0 bases, with 9 bases spanning the gap. This CDR3 is built from 14 residues. CDR3 DNA sequence: TGTGCCAGCAGTTATGGCGGATACTCCTACGAGCAGTACTTC. Residues: CASSYGGYSYEQYF.

The chain uses TRBV19 and TRBJ2-1; perhaps TRBD2 as D (7 bases). Trimming left V 1 base short and J 7 bases short, with 26 bases between. This CDR3 has 19 residues. CDR1 and CDR2 (germline): LNHDA, SQIVND (reference sequence). The CDR3 coding sequence is TGTGCCAGTAGTATAGTCGGGGGGCGACGAACGGGGAAGTGGAATGAGCAGTTCTTC. Its translation: CASSIVGGRRTGKWNEQFF.

The V and J genes are TRBV7-9 and TRBJ2-7; TRBD1 aligns across 9 bases. Trimming removed 5 bases from V and 4 bases from J; junction bases left unmatched: 18. CDR3 length: 18 amino acids. The germline gives CDR1 SEHNR, CDR2 FQNEAQ (reference sequence). The CDR3 spells CASSAGTGFFLGPYEQYF. In DNA, the CDR3 is TGTGCCAGCAGCGCCGGGACAGGGTTCTTTTTAGGACCATACGAGCAGTACTTC.

V and J are TRBV20-1 and TRBJ2-7; TRBD2 matches at 9 bases. Looked up from germline, CDR1 is DFQATT and CDR2 is SNEGSKA (reference sequence). This CDR3 contains 14 residues. V was pared by 3 bases and J by 9 bases, with 12 bases of the junction left unmatched. The CDR3 DNA reads TGCAGTGCTAGTTCGGTAGCGGGAGATCAAGGGCAGTACTTC. Translation: CSASSVAGDQGQYF.

This clone has more than one count but fewer than ten. The chain uses TRBV19 and TRBJ2-1, with 13 bases lining up with TRBD2. Germline-derived CDR1 and CDR2 are LNHDA and SQIVND (reference sequence). The CDR3 runs to 16 residues. V lost 5 bases, J lost 5 bases, and 6 bases stayed unmatched. In nucleotides, the CDR3 is TGTGCCAGTAGTCGCTTGACTAGCGGGAGGAACAATGAGCAGTTCTTC. Translated: CASSRLTSGRNNEQFF. Supplemented by reference TRBV19 and TRBJ2-1, the full variable domain reads DGGITQSPKYLFRKEGQNVTLSCEQNLNHDAMYWYRQDPGQGLRLIYYSQIVNDFQKGDIAEGYSVSREKKESFPLTVTSAQKNPTAFYLCASSRLTSGRNNEQFFGPGTRLTVL.

J is TRBJ2-1 and V is TRBV9, with 15 positions matching TRBD2. CDR3 length: 18 residues. V trimming: 0 bases; J trimming: 2 bases; junction bases outside the gene matches: 3. In germline, CDR1 is SGDLS, CDR2 YYNGEE. The CDR3 sequence is CASSVGWTSGGAYNEQFF. DNA for the CDR3: TGTGCCAGCAGCGTAGGCTGGACTAGCGGGGGGGCCTACAATGAGCAGTTCTTC.

J is TRBJ1-6 and V is TRBV7-3; no reliable D call. This CDR3 contains 13 residues. Deletions cut 1 base from V and 9 bases from J, with 7 bases between. In germline, CDR1 is SGHTA, CDR2 FQGTGA. The CDR3 protein is CASSLNYGSPLHF. As DNA, the CDR3 is TGTGCCAGCAGCTTAAACTATGGTTCACCCCTCCACTTT.

This sequence joins TRBV24-1 and TRBJ2-1; possible D gene TRBD2, 5 bases. The CDR3 contains 15 residues. CDR1 and CDR2 from the germline V gene are KGHDR and SFDVKD. V dropped 3 bases and J dropped 2 bases, with 10 bases sitting between them. As DNA, the CDR3 is TGTGCCACCAGTGATCCGACCGGGGCCTACAATGAGCAGTTCTTC. Protein product: CATSDPTGAYNEQFF.

The chain has TRBV27 and TRBJ2-2; 7 nucleotides align to TRBD1. The ends lost 2 bases at V and 8 bases at J; junction bases unmatched: 11. Germline V gives CDR1 MNHEY, CDR2 SMNVEV (reference sequence). This CDR3 has 16 amino acids. DNA for the CDR3: TGTGCCAGCAGTTTAAGACAGGGTGCGCTAATTGGGGAGCTGTTTTTT. This translates into CASSLRQGALIGELFF.

The V call is TRBV7-9, the J call TRBJ2-1; 9 bases align to TRBD2. The V gene's germline CDR1 is SEHNR and CDR2 FQNEAQ (reference sequence). The CDR3 loop spans 15 amino acids. Germline trimming cut 3 bases from V and 6 bases from J; bases unmatched to any gene: 6. The CDR3: CASSLPGLATNEQFF. The CDR3, as DNA: TGTGCCAGCAGCTTGCCGGGACTAGCTACCAATGAGCAGTTCTTC.